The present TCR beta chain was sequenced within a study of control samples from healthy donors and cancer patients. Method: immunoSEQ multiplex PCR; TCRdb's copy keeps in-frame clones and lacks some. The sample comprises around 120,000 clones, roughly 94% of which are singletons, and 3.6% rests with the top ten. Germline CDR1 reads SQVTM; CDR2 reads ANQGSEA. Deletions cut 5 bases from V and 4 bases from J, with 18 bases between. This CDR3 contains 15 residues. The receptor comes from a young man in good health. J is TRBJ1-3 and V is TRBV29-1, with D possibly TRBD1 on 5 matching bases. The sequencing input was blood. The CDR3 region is CSVKWGGTRGNTIYF. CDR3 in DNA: TGCAGCGTTAAGTGGGGGGGGACCCGCGGAAACACCATATATTTT.